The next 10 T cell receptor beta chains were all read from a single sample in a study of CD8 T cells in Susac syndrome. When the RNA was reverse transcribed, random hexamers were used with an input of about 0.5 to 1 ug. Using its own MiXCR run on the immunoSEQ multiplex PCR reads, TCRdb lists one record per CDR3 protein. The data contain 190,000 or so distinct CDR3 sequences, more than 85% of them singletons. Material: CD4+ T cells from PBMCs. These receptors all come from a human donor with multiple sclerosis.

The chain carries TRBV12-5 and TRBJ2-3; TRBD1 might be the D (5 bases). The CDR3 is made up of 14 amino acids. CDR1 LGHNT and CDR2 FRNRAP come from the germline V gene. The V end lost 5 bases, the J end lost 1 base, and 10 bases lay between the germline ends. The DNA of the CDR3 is TGTGCTAGTGGTAGAGACAGACGCACAGATACGCAGTATTTT. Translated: CASGRDRRTDTQYF.

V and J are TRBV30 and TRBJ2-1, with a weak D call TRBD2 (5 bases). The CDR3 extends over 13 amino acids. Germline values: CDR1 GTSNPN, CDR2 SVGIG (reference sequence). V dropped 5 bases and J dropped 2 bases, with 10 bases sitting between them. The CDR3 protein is CAWVRGTYNEQFF. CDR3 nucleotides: TGTGCCTGGGTTCGGGGTACCTACAATGAGCAGTTCTTC.

CDR3 amino acids: CASSPTGLPETQYF. The CDR3 DNA follows: TGTGCCAGCAGCCCGACCGGACTTCCAGAGACCCAGTACTTC. The chain has TRBV3-1 and TRBJ2-5; maybe TRBD2 (5 bases). Germline V gene lookup returns CDR1 LGHDT and CDR2 YNNKEL (reference sequence). CDR3 length equals 14 residues. The V end lost 4 bases, the J end lost 4 bases, and 13 bases lay between the germline ends.

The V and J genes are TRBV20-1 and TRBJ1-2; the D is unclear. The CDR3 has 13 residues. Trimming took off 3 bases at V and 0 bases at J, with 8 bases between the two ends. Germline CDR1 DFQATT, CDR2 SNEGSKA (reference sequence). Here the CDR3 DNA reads TGCAGTGCTAGTCGAGGGACTAACTATGGCTACACCTTC. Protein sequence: CSASRGTNYGYTF.

The CDR3 reads CSVADTWRANEQFF. CDR3 DNA: TGCAGCGTAGCCGACACTTGGAGGGCCAATGAGCAGTTCTTC. This chain connects TRBV29-1 to TRBJ2-1; D is perhaps TRBD2 (6 bases). The CDR3 has 14 amino acids. V lost 6 bases to trimming and J lost 6 bases, with 18 bases between them. The germline V gene encodes CDR1 SQVTM and CDR2 ANQGSEA.

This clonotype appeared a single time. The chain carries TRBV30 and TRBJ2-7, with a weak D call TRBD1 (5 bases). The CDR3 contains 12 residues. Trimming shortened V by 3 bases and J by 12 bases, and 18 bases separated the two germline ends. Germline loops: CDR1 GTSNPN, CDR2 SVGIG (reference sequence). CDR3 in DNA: TGTGCCTGGAGCCCTCGTGCAGGGAAGCGGTACTTC. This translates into CAWSPRAGKRYF.

CDR3 in DNA: TGTGCCAGCAGCCCCGGGGGGGCCATTAGCGGGGAGCTGTTTTTT. Translation: CASSPGGAISGELFF. The chain carries TRBV9 and TRBJ2-2; 8 nucleotides agree with TRBD2. CDR1 is SGDLS, CDR2 YYNGEE, per germline. The CDR3 sequence is 15 residues long. J was trimmed by 7 bases and V by 4 bases; bases with no gene match: 9.

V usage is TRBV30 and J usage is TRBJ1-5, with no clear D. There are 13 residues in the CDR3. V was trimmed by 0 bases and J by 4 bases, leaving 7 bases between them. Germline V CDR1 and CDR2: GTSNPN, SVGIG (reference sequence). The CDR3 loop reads CAWSVVGNQPQHF. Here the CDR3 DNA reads TGTGCCTGGAGTGTGGTGGGGAATCAGCCCCAGCATTTT.

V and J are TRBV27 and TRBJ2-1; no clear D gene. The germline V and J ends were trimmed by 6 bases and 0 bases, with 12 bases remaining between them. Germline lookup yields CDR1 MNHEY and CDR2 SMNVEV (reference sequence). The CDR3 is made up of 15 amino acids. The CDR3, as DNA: TGTGCCAGCAGACGAAGGGCCTACTCCTACAATGAGCAGTTCTTC. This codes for CASRRRAYSYNEQFF.

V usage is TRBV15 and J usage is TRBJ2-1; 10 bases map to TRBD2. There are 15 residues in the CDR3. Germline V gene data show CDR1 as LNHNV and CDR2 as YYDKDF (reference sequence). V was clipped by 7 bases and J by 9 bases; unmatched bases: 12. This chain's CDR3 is CATKQQRGGPGEQFF. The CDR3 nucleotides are TGTGCCACCAAGCAGCAGCGGGGGGGGCCAGGTGAGCAGTTCTTC.